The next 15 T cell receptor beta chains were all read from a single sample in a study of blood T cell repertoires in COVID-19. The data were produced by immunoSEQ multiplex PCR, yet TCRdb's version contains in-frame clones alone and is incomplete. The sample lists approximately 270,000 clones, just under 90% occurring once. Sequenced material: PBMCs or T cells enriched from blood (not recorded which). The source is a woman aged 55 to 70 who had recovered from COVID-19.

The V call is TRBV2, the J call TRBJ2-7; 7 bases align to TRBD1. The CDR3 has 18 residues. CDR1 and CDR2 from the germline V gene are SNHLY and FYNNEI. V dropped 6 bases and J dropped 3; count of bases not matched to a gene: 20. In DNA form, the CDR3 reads TGTGCCAGCAGCTCAGAAGGGGTGTGGCAGGGGGAGTACTACGAGCAGTACTTC. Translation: CASSSEGVWQGEYYEQYF.

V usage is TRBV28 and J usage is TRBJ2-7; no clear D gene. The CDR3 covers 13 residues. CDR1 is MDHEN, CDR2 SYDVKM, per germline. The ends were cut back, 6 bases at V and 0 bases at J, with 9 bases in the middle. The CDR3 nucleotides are TGTGCCAGCAGAACCCCTAGCTCCTACGAGCAGTACTTC. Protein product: CASRTPSSYEQYF. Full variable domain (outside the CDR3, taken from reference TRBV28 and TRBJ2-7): DVKVTQSSRYLVKRTGEKVFLECVQDMDHENMFWYRQDPGLGLRLIYFSYDVKMKEKGDIPEGYSVSREKKERFSLILESASTNQTSMYLCASRTPSSYEQYFGPGTRLTVT.

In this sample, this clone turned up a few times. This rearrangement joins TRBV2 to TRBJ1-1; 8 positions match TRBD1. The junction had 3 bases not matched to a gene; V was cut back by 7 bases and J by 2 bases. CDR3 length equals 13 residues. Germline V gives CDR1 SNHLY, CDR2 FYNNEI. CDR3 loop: CASKGQGNTEAFF. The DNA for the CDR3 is TGTGCCAGCAAAGGACAGGGCAACACTGAAGCTTTCTTT. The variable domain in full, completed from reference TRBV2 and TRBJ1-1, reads EPEVTQTPSHQVTQMGQEVILRCVPISNHLYFYWYRQILGQKVEFLVSFYNNEISEKSEIFDDQFSVERPDGSNFTLKIRSTKLEDSAMYFCASKGQGNTEAFFGQGTRLTVV.

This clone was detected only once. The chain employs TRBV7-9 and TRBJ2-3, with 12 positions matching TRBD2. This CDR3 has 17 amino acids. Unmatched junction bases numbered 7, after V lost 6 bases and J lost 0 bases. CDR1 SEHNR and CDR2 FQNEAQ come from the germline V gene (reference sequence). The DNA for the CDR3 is TGTGCCAGCAGACCGAGGACTAGCGGGACTAGCACAGATACGCAGTATTTT. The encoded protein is CASRPRTSGTSTDTQYF.

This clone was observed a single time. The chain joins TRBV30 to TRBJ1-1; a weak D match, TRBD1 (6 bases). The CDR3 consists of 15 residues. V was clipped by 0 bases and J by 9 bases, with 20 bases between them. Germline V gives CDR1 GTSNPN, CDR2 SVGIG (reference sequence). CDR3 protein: CAWSVRDRGTGKAFF. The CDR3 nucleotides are TGTGCCTGGAGTGTTCGTGATAGGGGAACAGGGAAAGCTTTCTTT.

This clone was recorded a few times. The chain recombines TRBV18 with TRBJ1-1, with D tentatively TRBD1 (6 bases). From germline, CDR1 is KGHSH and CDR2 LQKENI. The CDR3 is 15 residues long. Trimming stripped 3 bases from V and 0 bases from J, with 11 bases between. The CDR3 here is CASSPRQELNTEAFF. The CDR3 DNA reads TGTGCCAGCTCACCGAGACAGGAACTGAACACTGAAGCTTTCTTT.

CDR3 in DNA: TGTGCCAGCAGTGCCCCGGGGGAGCAGTACTTC. Amino acids: CASSAPGEQYF. The chain recombines TRBV28 with TRBJ2-7; tentatively, D is TRBD2 (5 bases). V was clipped by 5 bases and J by 7 bases, with 9 bases between them. Germline assignment: CDR1 MDHEN and CDR2 SYDVKM. The CDR3 contains 11 residues.

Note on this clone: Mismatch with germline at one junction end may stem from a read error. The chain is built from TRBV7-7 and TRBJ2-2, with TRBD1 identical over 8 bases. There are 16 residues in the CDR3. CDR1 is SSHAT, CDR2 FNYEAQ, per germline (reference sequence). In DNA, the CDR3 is TGTGCTAGCAGCTTAGAGAAACAGGGACAGGTCGGGGAGCTGTTTTTT. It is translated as CASSLEKQGQVGELFF. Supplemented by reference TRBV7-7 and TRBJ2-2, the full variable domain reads GAGVSQSPRYKVTKRGQDVTLRCDPISSHATLYWYQQALGQGPEFLTYFNYEAQPDKSGLPSDRFSAERPEGSISTLTIQRTEQRDSAMYRCASSLEKQGQVGELFFGEGSRLTVL.

This CDR3 reads CASSAQFTDTQYF. The CDR3 DNA reads as TGTGCCAGCAGTGCACAATTCACAGATACGCAGTATTTT. V is TRBV27 and J is TRBJ2-3; D call uncertain. The ends were cut back, 5 bases at V and 2 bases at J, with 8 bases in the middle. The length of the CDR3 is 13 residues. The V gene's germline CDR1 is MNHEY and CDR2 SMNVEV (reference sequence).

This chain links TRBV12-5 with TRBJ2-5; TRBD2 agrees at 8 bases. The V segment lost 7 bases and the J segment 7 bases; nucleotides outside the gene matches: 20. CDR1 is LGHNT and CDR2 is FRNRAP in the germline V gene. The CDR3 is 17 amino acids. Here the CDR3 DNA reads TGTGCTAGTGCCGCGAACTTTGAAAGCGGGAGCGGGGGGACCCAGTACTTC. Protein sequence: CASAANFESGSGGTQYF.

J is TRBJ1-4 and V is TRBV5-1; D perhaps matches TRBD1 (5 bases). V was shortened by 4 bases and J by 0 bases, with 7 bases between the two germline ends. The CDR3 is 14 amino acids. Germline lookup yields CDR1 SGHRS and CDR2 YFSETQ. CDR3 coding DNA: TGCGCCAGCAGCCAGGGTGCAACTAATGAAAAACTGTTTTTT. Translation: CASSQGATNEKLFF.

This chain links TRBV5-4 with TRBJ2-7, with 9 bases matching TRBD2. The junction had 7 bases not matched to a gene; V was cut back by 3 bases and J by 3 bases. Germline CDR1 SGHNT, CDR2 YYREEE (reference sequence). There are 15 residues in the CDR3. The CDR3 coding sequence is TGTGCCAGCAGCTGGGCAGCGGGGGGCTACTACGAGCAGTACTTC. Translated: CASSWAAGGYYEQYF.

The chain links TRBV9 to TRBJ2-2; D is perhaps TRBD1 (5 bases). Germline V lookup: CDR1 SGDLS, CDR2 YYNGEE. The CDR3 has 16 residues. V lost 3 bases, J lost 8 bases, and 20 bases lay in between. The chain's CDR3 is CASSGDRPSFMGELFF. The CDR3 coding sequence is TGTGCCAGCAGCGGCGACAGACCCAGCTTTATGGGGGAGCTGTTTTTT. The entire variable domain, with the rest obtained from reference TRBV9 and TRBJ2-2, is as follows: DSGVTQTPKHLITATGQRVTLRCSPRSGDLSVYWYQQSLDQGLQFLIQYYNGEERAKGNILERFSAQQFPDLHSELNLSSLELGDSALYFCASSGDRPSFMGELFFGEGSRLTVL.

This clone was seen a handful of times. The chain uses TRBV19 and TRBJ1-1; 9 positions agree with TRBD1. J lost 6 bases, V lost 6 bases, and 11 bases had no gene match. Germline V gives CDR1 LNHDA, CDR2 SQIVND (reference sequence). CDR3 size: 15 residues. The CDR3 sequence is CASRAGTGFVPEAFF. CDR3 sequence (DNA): TGTGCCAGTAGAGCCGGGACAGGGTTTGTTCCTGAAGCTTTCTTT. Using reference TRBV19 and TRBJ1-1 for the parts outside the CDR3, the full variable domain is DGGITQSPKYLFRKEGQNVTLSCEQNLNHDAMYWYRQDPGQGLRLIYYSQIVNDFQKGDIAEGYSVSREKKESFPLTVTSAQKNPTAFYLCASRAGTGFVPEAFFGQGTRLTVV.

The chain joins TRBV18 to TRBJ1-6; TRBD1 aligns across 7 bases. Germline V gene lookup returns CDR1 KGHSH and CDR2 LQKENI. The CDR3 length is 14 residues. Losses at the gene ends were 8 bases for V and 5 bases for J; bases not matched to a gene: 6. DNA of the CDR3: TGTGCCAGCAGCCGTCAGGGGGATAATTCACCCCTCCACTTT. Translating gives CASSRQGDNSPLHF.